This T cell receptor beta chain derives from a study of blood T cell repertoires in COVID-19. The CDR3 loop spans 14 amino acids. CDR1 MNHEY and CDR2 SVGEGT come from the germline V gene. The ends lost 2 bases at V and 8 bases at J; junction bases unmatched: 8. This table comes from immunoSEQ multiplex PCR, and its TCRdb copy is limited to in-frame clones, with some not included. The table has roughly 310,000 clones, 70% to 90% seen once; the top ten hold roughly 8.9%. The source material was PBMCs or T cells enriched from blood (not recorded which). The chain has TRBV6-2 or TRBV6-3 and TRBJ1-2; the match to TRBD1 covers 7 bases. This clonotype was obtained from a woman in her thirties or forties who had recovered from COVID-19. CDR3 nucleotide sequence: TGTGCCAGCAGTTACCCGGGACAGCCTTCCGGCTACACCTTC. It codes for CASSYPGQPSGYTF.